The rows below give T cell receptor beta chains drawn from one sample of a study of cytotoxic CD8 clonotypes in ibrutinib-treated CLL. The assay was immunoSEQ multiplex PCR, and TCRdb's table has in-frame clones only and misses some. The table lists fewer than 300,000 clones, roughly 76% of them singletons. Specimen: PBMCs, collected at disease progression, from a patient treated with ibrutinib. The receptors originated from a human donor with chronic lymphocytic leukemia. The CDR3 runs from the conserved cysteine through the conserved F or W. The D gene is left open where the match is weak. Expanded clones get a size class; other rows say once, few or many, or leave the size out.

d_gene	abundance	v_gene	j_gene	CDR3nt	CDR3aa
.	.	TRBV10-3	TRBJ1-1	TGTGCCACCCGACTAATGACGAACACTGAAGCTTTCTTT	CATRLMTNTEAFF
.	.	TRBV10-3	TRBJ2-5	TGTGCCATCAGTGAGTCGACCCCCGCAGCACAAGAGACCCAGTACTTC	CAISESTPAAQETQYF
TRBD2	.	TRBV14	TRBJ2-5	TGTGCCAGCAGCCCGGTCCTAGCGGGAGAGACCCAGTACTTC	CASSPVLAGETQYF
TRBD2	once	TRBV28	TRBJ2-7	TGTGCCAGCAGTTCTAGAGATGGGACTAGCGGGACACTCTACGAGCAGTACTTC	CASSSRDGTSGTLYEQYF
TRBD2	.	TRBV7-2	TRBJ2-7	TGTGCCAGCCTACTAGCGGGGGGACCTACCTACGAGCAGTACTTC	CASLLAGGPTYEQYF
TRBD2	once	TRBV9	TRBJ2-3	TGTGCCAGCAGTCGCCGTGGACTAGCGGGGATATATACGCAGTATTTT	CASSRRGLAGIYTQYF
.	.	TRBV9	TRBJ2-3	TGTGCCAGCAGCGTAGCGGGAGTAGGCACAGATACGCAGTATTTT	CASSVAGVGTDTQYF
TRBD2	.	TRBV15	TRBJ2-7	TGTGCCACCAGCAATAGCGGGGCGTTCTACGAGCAGTACTTC	CATSNSGAFYEQYF
TRBD2	.	TRBV18	TRBJ2-7	TGTGCCAGCTCACCACCGCCTAGCGGGAGTGGCGAGCAGTACTTC	CASSPPPSGSGEQYF
.	.	TRBV29-1	TRBJ2-6	TGCAGCGTTGGTTCCAGAAACTCTGGGGCCAACGTCCTGACTTTC	CSVGSRNSGANVLTF
.	.	TRBV5-1	TRBJ2-6	TGCGCCAGCAGCTTGGACGCGCAGGACGCCCGTTTCTCTGGGGCCAACGTCCTGACTTTC	CASSLDAQDARFSGANVLTF
TRBD1	few	TRBV19	TRBJ2-7	TGTGCCAGTAGCAAGTGGGGGACAGCCCCCTACGAGCAGTACTTC	CASSKWGTAPYEQYF
TRBD1	.	TRBV19	TRBJ1-4	TGTGCCAGTAGGGACAGGGGATTTGAAAAACTGTTTTTT	CASRDRGFEKLFF
.	.	TRBV12-5	TRBJ2-1	TGTGCTAGTGGTTTTGGCAACAATGAGCAGTTCTTC	CASGFGNNEQFF
TRBD1	once	TRBV29-1	TRBJ2-7	TGCAGCGTTGGGAGACAGGGTGGCGAGCAGTACTTC	CSVGRQGGEQYF
TRBD1	.	TRBV5-1	TRBJ2-7	TGCGCCAGCAGCTTGGTCGGATCGACAGGGGGCTACGAGCAGTACTTC	CASSLVGSTGGYEQYF
TRBD1	.	TRBV27	TRBJ1-2	TGTGCCAGCAGGATGACAGGGAAAACCTATGGCTACACCTTC	CASRMTGKTYGYTF
.	once	TRBV11-2	TRBJ2-1	TGTGCCAGCAGCTTAAGAGCCATGTCCTACAATGAGCAGTTCTTC	CASSLRAMSYNEQFF
TRBD1	.	TRBV9	TRBJ2-7	TGTGCCAGCAGCACCCCCCGACAGGGTGGGAGTATATACGAGCAGTACTTC	CASSTPRQGGSIYEQYF
.	.	TRBV6-6	TRBJ2-7	TGTGCCAGCAGCGACCCCGCAAGACTCTCCTACGAGCAGTACTTC	CASSDPARLSYEQYF
TRBD1	.	TRBV10-3	TRBJ2-5	TGTGCCATCAGTGAGTCTAGCAGTATAGGGGGCACAGAGACCCAGTACTTC	CAISESSSIGGTETQYF
.	.	TRBV7-9	TRBJ1-4	TGTGCCAGCAGCCCCCAATCCGGGACCGGGAATGAAAAACTGTTTTTT	CASSPQSGTGNEKLFF
.	.	TRBV7-9	TRBJ2-7	TGTGCCAGCAGCGGAACTTCCGGGACACTCCTAACCTACGAGCAGTACTTC	CASSGTSGTLLTYEQYF
.	.	TRBV10-3	TRBJ2-2	TGTGCCATCAGTGAGGTGGGCCGAAGCACCGGGGAGCTGTTTTTT	CAISEVGRSTGELFF
TRBD2	.	TRBV7-8	TRBJ2-1	TGTGCCAGCAGCCCGACTAGCGACTCCTACAATGAGCAGTTCTTC	CASSPTSDSYNEQFF
.	.	TRBV6-6	TRBJ2-6	TGTGCCAGCAGTTACGTTGGGGGGACCGGGGCCAACGTCCTGACTTTC	CASSYVGGTGANVLTF
.	.	TRBV2	TRBJ2-2	TGTGCCAGCAGTGAAGCTTTCGGAAACACCGGGGAGCTGTTTTTT	CASSEAFGNTGELFF
.	.	TRBV7-9	TRBJ2-2	TGTGCCAGCAGCTCCAGGGACACCGGGGAGCTGTTTTTT	CASSSRDTGELFF
.	.	TRBV5-6	TRBJ2-2	TGTGCCAGCAGCTTGCGGGCAGGGGCGGTGACCGGGGAGCTGTTTTTT	CASSLRAGAVTGELFF
.	.	TRBV5-1	TRBJ2-1	TGCGCCAGCAGCACGGGGCCGGCGGACAATGAGCAGTTCTTC	CASSTGPADNEQFF
.	.	TRBV28	TRBJ1-3	TGTGCCAGCAGTTTATTCTTGACAGCGATCTCTGGAAACACCATATATTTT	CASSLFLTAISGNTIYF
.	.	TRBV29-1	TRBJ2-3	TGCAGCGTTAGCGGGACAAACCAAGATACGCAGTATTTT	CSVSGTNQDTQYF
.	.	TRBV7-6	TRBJ2-3	TGTGCCAGCAGCTCGAGCACAGATACGCAGTATTTT	CASSSSTDTQYF
.	few	TRBV7-2	TRBJ1-2	TGTGCCAGCAGCTTAGCCCGGAATAGCTATGGCTACACCTTC	CASSLARNSYGYTF
.	.	TRBV27	TRBJ2-7	TGTGCCAGCAGTCGCACCCCTAGCGCTTTTCCCTACGAGCAGTACTTC	CASSRTPSAFPYEQYF
.	.	TRBV20-1	TRBJ2-3	TGCAGTGCTAGAGATCCCCTTGGGGGGTTTTTT	CSARDPLGGFF